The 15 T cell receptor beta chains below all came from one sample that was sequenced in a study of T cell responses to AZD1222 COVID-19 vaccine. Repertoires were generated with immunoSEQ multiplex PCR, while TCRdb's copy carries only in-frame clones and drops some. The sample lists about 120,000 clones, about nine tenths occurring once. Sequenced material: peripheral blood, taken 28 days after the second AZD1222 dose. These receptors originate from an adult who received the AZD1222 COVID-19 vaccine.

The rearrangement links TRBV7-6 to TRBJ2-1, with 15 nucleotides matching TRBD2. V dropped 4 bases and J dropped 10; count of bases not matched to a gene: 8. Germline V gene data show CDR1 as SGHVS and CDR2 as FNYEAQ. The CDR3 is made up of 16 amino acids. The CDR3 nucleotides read TGTGCCAGCAGCTCCAGTCGAGGGACTAGCGGGGGGGAGCAGTTCTTC. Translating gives CASSSSRGTSGGEQFF. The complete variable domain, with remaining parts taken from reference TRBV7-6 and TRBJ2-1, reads GAGVSQSPRYKVTKRGQDVALRCDPISGHVSLYWYRQALGQGPEFLTYFNYEAQQDKSGLPNDRFSAERPEGSISTLTIQRTEQRDSAMYRCASSSSRGTSGGEQFFGPGTRLTVL.

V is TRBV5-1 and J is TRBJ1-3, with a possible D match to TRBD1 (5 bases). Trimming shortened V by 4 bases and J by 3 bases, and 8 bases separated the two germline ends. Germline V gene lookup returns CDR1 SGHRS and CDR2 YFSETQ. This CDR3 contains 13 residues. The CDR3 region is CASSRGGGNTIYF. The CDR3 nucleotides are TGCGCCAGCAGCAGGGGAGGTGGAAACACCATATATTTT.

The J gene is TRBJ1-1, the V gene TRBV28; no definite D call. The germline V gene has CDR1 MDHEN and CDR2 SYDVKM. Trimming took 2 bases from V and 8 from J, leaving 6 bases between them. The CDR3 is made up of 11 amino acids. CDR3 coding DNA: TGTGCCAGCAGTTTAGGGGAAGAAGCTTTCTTT. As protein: CASSLGEEAFF.

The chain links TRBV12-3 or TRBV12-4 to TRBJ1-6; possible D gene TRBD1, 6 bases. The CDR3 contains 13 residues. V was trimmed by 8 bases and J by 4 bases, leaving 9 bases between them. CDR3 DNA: TGTGCCAGCCGGACAGATTATAATTCACCCCTCCACTTT. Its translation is CASRTDYNSPLHF.

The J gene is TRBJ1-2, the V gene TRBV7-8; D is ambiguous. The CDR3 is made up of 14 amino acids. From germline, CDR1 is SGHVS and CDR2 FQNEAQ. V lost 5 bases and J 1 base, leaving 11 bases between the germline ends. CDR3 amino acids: CASSRGSRNYGYTF. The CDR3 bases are TGTGCCAGCAGCCGAGGGTCCCGTAACTATGGCTACACCTTC.

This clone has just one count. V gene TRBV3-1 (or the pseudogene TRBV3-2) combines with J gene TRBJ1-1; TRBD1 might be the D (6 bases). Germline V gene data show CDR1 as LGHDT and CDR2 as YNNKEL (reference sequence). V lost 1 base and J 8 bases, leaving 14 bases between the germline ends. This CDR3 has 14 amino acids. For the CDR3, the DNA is TGTGCCAGCAGCCAAGTAGGGGCAGGGGTAGAAGCTTTCTTT. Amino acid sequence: CASSQVGAGVEAFF.

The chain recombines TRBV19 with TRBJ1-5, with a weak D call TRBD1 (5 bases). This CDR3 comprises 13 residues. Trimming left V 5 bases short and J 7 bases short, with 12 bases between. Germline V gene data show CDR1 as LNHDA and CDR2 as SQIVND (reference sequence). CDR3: CASSSRVDQPQHF. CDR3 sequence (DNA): TGTGCCAGTAGTTCCAGGGTTGACCAGCCCCAGCATTTT.

The DNA for the CDR3 is TGTGCCAGCAGCCCCACTCGGGACTCCTACACCTTC. It specifies CASSPTRDSYTF. V gene TRBV7-2 combines with J gene TRBJ1-2, with D possibly TRBD1 on 5 matching bases. The CDR3 sequence is 12 residues long. Germline values: CDR1 SGHTA, CDR2 FQGNSA. The ends were cut back, 5 bases at V and 10 bases at J, with 14 bases in the middle.

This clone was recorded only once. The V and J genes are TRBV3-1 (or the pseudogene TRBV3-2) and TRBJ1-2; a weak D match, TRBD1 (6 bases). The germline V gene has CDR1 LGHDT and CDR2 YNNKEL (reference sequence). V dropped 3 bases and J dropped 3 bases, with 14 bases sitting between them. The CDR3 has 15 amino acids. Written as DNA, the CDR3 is TGTGCCAGCAGCCAGTACGCACAGGGTCACTATGGCTACACCTTC. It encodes CASSQYAQGHYGYTF.

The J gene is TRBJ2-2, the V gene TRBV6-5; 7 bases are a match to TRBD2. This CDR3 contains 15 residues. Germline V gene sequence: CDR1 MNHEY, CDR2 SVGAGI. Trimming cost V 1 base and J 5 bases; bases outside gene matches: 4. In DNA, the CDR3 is TGTGCCAGCAGTTACTTTGGCGGGGGAACCGGGGAGCTGTTTTTT. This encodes CASSYFGGGTGELFF.

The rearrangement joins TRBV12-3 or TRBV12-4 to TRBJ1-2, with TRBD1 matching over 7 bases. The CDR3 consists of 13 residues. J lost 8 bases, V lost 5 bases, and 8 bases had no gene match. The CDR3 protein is CASSLTGPVGYTF. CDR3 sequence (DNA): TGTGCCAGCAGTCTGACAGGGCCGGTAGGCTACACCTTC.

The CDR3 loop is CASSLAVTSYSPLHF. The DNA of the CDR3 is TGTGCCAGCAGCTTAGCAGTGACCTCTTATTCACCCCTCCACTTT. V usage is TRBV7-2 and J usage is TRBJ1-6; D unresolved. The germline V gene has CDR1 SGHTA and CDR2 FQGNSA. V was clipped by 0 bases and J by 8 bases, with 11 bases between them. The CDR3 is 15 amino acids.

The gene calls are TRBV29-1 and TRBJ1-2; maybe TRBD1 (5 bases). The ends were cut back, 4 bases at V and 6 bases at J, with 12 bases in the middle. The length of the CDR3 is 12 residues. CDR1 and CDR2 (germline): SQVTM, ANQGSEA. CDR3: CSVGQGEDGYTF. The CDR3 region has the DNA TGCAGCGTTGGGCAGGGTGAAGATGGCTACACCTTC.

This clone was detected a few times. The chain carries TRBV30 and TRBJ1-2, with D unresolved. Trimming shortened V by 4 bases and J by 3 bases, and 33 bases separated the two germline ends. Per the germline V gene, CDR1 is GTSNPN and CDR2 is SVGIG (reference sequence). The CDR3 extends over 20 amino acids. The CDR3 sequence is CAWTPAGTRGPGFSDYGYTF. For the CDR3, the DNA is TGTGCCTGGACCCCAGCAGGTACGCGCGGCCCGGGGTTTTCCGACTATGGCTACACCTTC.

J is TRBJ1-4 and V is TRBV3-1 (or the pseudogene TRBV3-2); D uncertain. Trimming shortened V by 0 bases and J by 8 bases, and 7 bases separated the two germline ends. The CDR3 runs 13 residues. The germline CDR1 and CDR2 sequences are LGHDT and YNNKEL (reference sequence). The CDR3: CASSQDGAEKLFF. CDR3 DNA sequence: TGTGCCAGCAGCCAAGATGGAGCAGAAAAACTGTTTTTT.